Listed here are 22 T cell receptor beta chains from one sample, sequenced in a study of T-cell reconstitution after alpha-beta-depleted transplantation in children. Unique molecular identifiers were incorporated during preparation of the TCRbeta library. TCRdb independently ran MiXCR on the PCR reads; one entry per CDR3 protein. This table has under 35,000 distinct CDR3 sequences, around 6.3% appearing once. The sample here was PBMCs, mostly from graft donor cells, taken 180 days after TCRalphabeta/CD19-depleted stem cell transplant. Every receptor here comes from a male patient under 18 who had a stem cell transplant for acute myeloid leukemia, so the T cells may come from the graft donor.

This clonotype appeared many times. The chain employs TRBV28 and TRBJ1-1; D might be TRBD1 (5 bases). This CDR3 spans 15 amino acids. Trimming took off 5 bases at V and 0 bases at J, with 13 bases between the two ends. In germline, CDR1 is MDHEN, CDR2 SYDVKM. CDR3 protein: CASSPRRGLNTEAFF. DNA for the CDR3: TGTGCCAGCAGTCCACGGAGGGGTCTGAACACTGAAGCTTTCTTT.

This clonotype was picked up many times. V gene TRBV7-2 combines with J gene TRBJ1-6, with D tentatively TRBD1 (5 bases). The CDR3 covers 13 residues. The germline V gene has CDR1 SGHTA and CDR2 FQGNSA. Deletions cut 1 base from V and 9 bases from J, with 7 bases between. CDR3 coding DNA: TGTGCCAGCAGCTTAGGGGGGACTTCACCCCTCCACTTT. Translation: CASSLGGTSPLHF.

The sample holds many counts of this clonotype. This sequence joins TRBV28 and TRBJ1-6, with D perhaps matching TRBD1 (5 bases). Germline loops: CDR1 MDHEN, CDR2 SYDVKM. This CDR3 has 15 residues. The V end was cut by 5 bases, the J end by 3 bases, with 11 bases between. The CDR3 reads CASSRRTGYNSPLHF. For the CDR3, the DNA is TGTGCCAGCAGTCGCCGAACAGGCTATAATTCACCCCTCCACTTT.

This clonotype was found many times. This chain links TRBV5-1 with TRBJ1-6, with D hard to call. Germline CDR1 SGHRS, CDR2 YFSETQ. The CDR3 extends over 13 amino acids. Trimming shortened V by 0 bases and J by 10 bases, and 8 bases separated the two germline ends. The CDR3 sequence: CASSLVRGSPLHF. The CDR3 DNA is TGCGCCAGCAGCTTGGTTCGCGGATCACCCCTCCACTTT.

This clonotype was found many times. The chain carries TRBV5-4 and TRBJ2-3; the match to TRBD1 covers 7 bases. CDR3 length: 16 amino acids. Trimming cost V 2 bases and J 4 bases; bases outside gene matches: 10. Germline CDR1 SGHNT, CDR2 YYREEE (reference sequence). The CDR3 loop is CASSLRDRVRADTQYF. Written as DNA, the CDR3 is TGTGCCAGCAGCTTAAGAGACAGGGTACGTGCAGATACGCAGTATTTT.

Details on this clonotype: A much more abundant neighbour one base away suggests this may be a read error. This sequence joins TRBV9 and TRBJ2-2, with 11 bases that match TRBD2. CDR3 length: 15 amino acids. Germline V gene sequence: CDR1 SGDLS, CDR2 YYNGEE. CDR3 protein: CASSRSGRGGGDLFF. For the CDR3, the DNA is TGTGCCAGCAGCCGTAGCGGGAGGGGTGGCGGGGATCTGTTTTTT.

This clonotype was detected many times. The CDR3 sequence: CASSLGVTGELFF. The CDR3 DNA follows: TGTGCCAGCAGTTTGGGAGTCACCGGGGAGCTGTTTTTT. V is TRBV12-3 or TRBV12-4 and J is TRBJ2-2; D perhaps matches TRBD2 (5 bases). The CDR3 totals 13 residues. Trimming took 3 bases from V and 4 from J, leaving 6 bases between them.

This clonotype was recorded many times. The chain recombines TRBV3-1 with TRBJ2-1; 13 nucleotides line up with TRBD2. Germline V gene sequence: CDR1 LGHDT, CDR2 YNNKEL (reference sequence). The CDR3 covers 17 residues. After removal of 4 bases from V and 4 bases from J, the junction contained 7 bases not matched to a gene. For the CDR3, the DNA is TGTGCCAGCAGCCGGACTAGCGGGAGCACCGCATACAATGAGCAGTTCTTC. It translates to CASSRTSGSTAYNEQFF.

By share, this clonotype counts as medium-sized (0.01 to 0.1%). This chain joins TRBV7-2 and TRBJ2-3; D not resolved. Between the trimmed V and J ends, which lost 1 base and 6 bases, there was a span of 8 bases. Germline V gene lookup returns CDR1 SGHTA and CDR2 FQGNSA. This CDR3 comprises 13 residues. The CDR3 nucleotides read TGTGCCAGCAGCTTAGACCCTCGGGATACGCAGTATTTT. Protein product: CASSLDPRDTQYF. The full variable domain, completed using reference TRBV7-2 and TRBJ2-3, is GAGVSQSPSNKVTEKGKDVELRCDPISGHTALYWYRQSLGQGLEFLIYFQGNSAPDKSGLPSDRFSAERTGGSVSTLTIQRTQQEDSAVYLCASSLDPRDTQYFGPGTRLTVL.

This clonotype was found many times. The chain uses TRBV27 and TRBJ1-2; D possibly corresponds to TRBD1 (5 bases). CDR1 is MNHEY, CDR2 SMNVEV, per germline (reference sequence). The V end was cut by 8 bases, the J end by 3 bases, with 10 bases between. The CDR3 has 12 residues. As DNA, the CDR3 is TGTGCCAGCTCGGACACCTACTATGGCTACACCTTC. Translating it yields CASSDTYYGYTF.

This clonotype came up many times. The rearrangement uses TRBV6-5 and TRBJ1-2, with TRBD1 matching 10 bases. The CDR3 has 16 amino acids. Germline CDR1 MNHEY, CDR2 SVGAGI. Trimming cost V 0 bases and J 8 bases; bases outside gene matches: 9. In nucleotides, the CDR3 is TGTGCCAGCAGTTACTCAAGGGGACAGGGGTCGGGAGGCTACACCTTC. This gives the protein CASSYSRGQGSGGYTF.

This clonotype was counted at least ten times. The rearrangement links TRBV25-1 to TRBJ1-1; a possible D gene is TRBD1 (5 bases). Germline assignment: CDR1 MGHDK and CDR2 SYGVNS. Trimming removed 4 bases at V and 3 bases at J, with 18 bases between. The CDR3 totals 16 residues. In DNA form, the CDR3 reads TGTGCCAGCAGTGCGTCTGGTCCGGGGGTGCACACTGAAGCTTTCTTT. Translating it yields CASSASGPGVHTEAFF.

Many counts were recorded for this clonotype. The DNA of the CDR3 is TGTGCCAGCAGCCGCTCTCGTGACAGATACGAGCAGTACGTC. This encodes CASSRSRDRYEQYV. V gene TRBV28 combines with J gene TRBJ2-7, with a tentative D call TRBD1 (5 bases). Per the germline V gene, CDR1 is MDHEN and CDR2 is SYDVKM. The ends were cut back, 6 bases at V and 4 bases at J, with 16 bases in the middle. CDR3 length equals 14 residues.

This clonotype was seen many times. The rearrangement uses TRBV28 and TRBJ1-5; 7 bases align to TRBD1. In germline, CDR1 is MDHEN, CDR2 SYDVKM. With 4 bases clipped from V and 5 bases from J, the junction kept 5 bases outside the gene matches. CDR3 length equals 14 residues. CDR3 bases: TGTGCCAGCAGTTCTACAGGGGTAGATCAGCCCCAGCATTTT. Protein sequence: CASSSTGVDQPQHF.

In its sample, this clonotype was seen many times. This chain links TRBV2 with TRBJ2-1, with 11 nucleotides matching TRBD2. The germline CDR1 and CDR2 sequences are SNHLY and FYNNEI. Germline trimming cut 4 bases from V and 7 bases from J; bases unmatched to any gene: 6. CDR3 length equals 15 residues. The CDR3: CASSGGPSGRNEQFF. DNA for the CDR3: TGTGCCAGCAGTGGGGGGCCTAGCGGGAGGAATGAGCAGTTCTTC.

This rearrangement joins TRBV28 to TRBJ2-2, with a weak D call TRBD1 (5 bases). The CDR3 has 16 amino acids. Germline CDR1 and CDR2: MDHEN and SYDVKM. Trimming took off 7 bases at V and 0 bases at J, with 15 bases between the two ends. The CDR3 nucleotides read TGTGCCAGCATCTTCAGGACACCTACGAACACCGGGGAGCTGTTTTTT. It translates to CASIFRTPTNTGELFF.

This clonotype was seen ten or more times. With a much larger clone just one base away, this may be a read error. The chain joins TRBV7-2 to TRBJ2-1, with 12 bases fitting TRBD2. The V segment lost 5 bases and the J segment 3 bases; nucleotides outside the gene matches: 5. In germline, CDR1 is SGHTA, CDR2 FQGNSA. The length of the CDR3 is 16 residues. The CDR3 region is CASSPRTSGIYNEQFF. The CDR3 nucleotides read TGTGCCAGCAGCCCGCGGACTAGCGGGATCTACAATGAGCAGTTCTTC.

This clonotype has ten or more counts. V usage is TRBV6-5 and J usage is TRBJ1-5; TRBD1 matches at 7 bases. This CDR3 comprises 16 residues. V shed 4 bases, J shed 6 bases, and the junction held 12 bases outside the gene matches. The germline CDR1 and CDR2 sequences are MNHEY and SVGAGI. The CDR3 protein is CASSLELEGAGQPQHF. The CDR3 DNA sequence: TGTGCCAGCAGTTTAGAATTAGAGGGGGCAGGTCAGCCCCAGCATTTT.

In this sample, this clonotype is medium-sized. CDR3 loop: CASSEGSLYGYTF. CDR3 nucleotide sequence: TGTGCCAGCAGTGAAGGCAGCCTTTATGGCTACACCTTC. The V and J genes are TRBV25-1 and TRBJ1-2; D call uncertain. Germline loops: CDR1 MGHDK, CDR2 SYGVNS. The CDR3 is made up of 13 amino acids. Trimming stripped 2 bases from V and 5 bases from J, with 9 bases between.

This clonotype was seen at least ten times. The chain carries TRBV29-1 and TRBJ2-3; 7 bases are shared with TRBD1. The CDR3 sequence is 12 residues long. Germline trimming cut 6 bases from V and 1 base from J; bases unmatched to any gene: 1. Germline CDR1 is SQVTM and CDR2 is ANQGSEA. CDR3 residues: CSVDRGTDTQYF. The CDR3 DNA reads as TGCAGCGTAGACAGGGGCACAGATACGCAGTATTTT.

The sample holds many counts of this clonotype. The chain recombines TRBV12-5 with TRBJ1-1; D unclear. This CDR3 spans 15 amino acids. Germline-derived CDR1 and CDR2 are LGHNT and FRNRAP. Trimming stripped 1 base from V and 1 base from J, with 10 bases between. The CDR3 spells CASGLGTWGNTEAFF. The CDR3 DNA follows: TGTGCTAGTGGTTTGGGTACGTGGGGGAACACTGAAGCTTTCTTT.

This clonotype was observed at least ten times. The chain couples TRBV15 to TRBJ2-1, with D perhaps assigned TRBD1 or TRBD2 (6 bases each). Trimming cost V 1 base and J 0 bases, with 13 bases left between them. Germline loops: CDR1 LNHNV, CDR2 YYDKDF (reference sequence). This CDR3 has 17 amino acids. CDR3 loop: CATSRGRGRGSYNEQFF. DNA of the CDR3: TGTGCCACCAGCAGAGGCCGGGGGCGTGGCTCCTACAATGAGCAGTTCTTC. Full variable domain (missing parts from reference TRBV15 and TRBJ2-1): DAMVIQNPRYQVTQFGKPVTLSCSQTLNHNVMYWYQQKSSQAPKLLFHYYDKDFNNEADTPDNFQSRRPNTSFCFLDIRSPGLGDTAMYLCATSRGRGRGSYNEQFFGPGTRLTVL.